This TCR beta chain was obtained from a study of CD8+CD57+ T cells in acquired aplastic anemia. This clonotype appeared a few times. TCR beta VDJ and CDR3 profiling used genomic DNA as template. TCRdb re-called the reads with MiXCR, one entry per CDR3 protein. The table shows roughly 160,000 distinct CDR3 sequences, with about three fifths occurring only once. The CDR3 is 16 residues long. CDR1 MNHNS and CDR2 SASEGT come from the germline V gene. V gave up 6 bases and J gave up 0 bases; unmatched junction bases: 5. This receptor was obtained from a human donor in good health. Sequencing used sorted CD4+, CD8+, or CD8+CD57+ T cells (not recorded which) from PBMCs. The chain joins TRBV6-1 to TRBJ1-6; 7 bases align to TRBD1. Here the CDR3 reads CASRLRDSSYNSPLHF. The CDR3 region has the DNA TGTGCCAGCAGACTCCGGGACAGCTCCTATAATTCACCCCTCCACTTT.